The 28 T cell receptor beta chains in this list originate from one sample, sequenced in a study of CD8+ T cells in alopecia areata (dated by TCRdb to 2016 to 2019). Library method: the immunoSEQ multiplex PCR assay. RNA was extracted from all samples and reverse transcribed into cDNA, which served as template for TCR sequencing. The clones in this table, taken by TCRdb from immuneACCESS, are in-frame only. Not every clone is retained; where verified, under half of the shortfall comes from an unresolved V gene, and the cause of the rest is unknown. This sample lists some 120,000 clones; around three fifths were detected once. Clones ranked in the top ten supply less than 5.5% of the sample. The intended sense of this specimen's time point label: baseline before oral tofacitinib. Sample: CD4+ T cells sorted from blood, taken at week 0. Receptor source: a human donor with alopecia areata.

The chain carries TRBV2 and TRBJ2-7, with a weak D call TRBD2 (6 bases). Per the germline V gene, CDR1 is SNHLY and CDR2 is FYNNEI. This CDR3 region has 15 residues. Trimming took 5 bases from V and 2 from J, leaving 16 bases between them. The CDR3 coding sequence is TGTGCCAGCAGTACCCCGGTGCTAGCGCCCTACGAGCAGTACTTC. Translated: CASSTPVLAPYEQYF.

The rearrangement joins TRBV5-4 to TRBJ2-7; D perhaps matches TRBD1 (6 bases). Germline assignment: CDR1 SGHNT and CDR2 YYREEE (reference sequence). This CDR3 comprises 14 residues. Deletions cut 3 bases from V and 0 bases from J, with 10 bases between. In DNA, the CDR3 is TGTGCCAGCAGCTCATGGGACAACTCCTACGAGCAGTACTTC. Encoded protein: CASSSWDNSYEQYF.

The chain employs TRBV5-1 and TRBJ2-2; D is unresolved. Trimming stripped 4 bases from V and 5 bases from J, with 15 bases between. The CDR3 sequence is 15 residues long. The germline V gene encodes CDR1 SGHRS and CDR2 YFSETQ. CDR3 sequence reads: CASSLGSVRTGELFF. The CDR3 region has the DNA TGCGCCAGCAGCCTGGGAAGCGTCAGGACCGGGGAGCTGTTTTTT. The whole variable domain, remainder taken from reference TRBV5-1 and TRBJ2-2, is KAGVTQTPRYLIKTRGQQVTLSCSPISGHRSVSWYQQTPGQGLQFLFEYFSETQRNKGNFPGRFSGRQFSNSRSEMNVSTLELGDSALYLCASSLGSVRTGELFFGEGSRLTVL.

The chain has TRBV6-1 and TRBJ2-2; perhaps TRBD2 as D (5 bases). This CDR3 spans 15 amino acids. Germline CDR1 and CDR2: MNHNS and SASEGT. The V gene lost 3 bases and the J gene lost 6 bases, with 14 bases spanning the gap. The CDR3 bases are TGTGCCAGCAGTGAGTCGGGTTTTAGCGCCGGGGAGCTGTTTTTT. Translation gives CASSESGFSAGELFF.

This clone was observed a handful of times. V gene TRBV6-5 combines with J gene TRBJ2-2; D not resolved. Trimming pared 0 bases from V and 1 base from J, leaving 9 bases between. The CDR3 is 16 amino acids. Looked up from germline, CDR1 is MNHEY and CDR2 is SVGAGI. CDR3 amino acids: CASSYSRRLNTGELFF. CDR3 nucleotides: TGTGCCAGCAGTTACTCAAGGCGTCTGAACACCGGGGAGCTGTTTTTT.

The chain uses TRBV4-1 and TRBJ1-2; 9 nucleotides match TRBD1. The germline gives CDR1 MGHRA, CDR2 YSYEKL. This CDR3 has 15 amino acids. V dropped 0 bases and J dropped 7; count of bases not matched to a gene: 6. Here the CDR3 DNA reads TGCGCCAGCAGCCAAGAGGACGGGACAGGGATTGGCTACACCTTC. It encodes CASSQEDGTGIGYTF.

CDR3: CASSLAGGGANEQFF. The DNA of the CDR3 is TGTGCCAGCAGCTTAGCCGGCGGGGGGGCTAATGAGCAGTTCTTC. The chain combines TRBV11-2 with TRBJ2-1; 9 positions agree with TRBD2. Germline lookup yields CDR1 SGHAT and CDR2 FQNNGV. With V trimmed by 1 base and J by 7 bases, 5 bases remained unmatched. The CDR3 loop spans 15 amino acids.

The V call is TRBV27, the J call TRBJ1-2; TRBD1 matches at 12 bases. V lost 6 bases, J lost 8 bases, and 13 bases stayed unmatched. Germline V gives CDR1 MNHEY, CDR2 SMNVEV (reference sequence). CDR3 length: 16 residues. Written as DNA, the CDR3 is TGTGCCAGCAGCCGGACCAAGGGACAGGGGGCTAGGGGCTACACCTTC. It is translated as CASSRTKGQGARGYTF.

The chain is built from TRBV15 and TRBJ2-7, with D possibly being TRBD1 or TRBD2 (5 bases each). V shed 0 bases and J shed 2 bases, with 14 bases lying between them. Looked up from germline, CDR1 is LNHNV and CDR2 is YYDKDF (reference sequence). The CDR3 has 16 amino acids. DNA of the CDR3: TGTGCCACCAGCAGAGAGGCCGGGACGCGGCCCTACGAGCAGTACTTC. Its translation is CATSREAGTRPYEQYF. Together with reference TRBV15 and TRBJ2-7, the CDR3 gives the full variable domain: DAMVIQNPRYQVTQFGKPVTLSCSQTLNHNVMYWYQQKSSQAPKLLFHYYDKDFNNEADTPDNFQSRRPNTSFCFLDIRSPGLGDTAMYLCATSREAGTRPYEQYFGPGTRLTVT.

The CDR3 is CASSLAGEGTEAFF. The CDR3 bases are TGTGCCAGCAGCTTAGCGGGGGAGGGGACTGAAGCTTTCTTT. The genes are TRBV7-2 and TRBJ1-1, with D perhaps matching TRBD1 (5 bases). The CDR3 covers 14 residues. In germline, CDR1 is SGHTA, CDR2 FQGNSA. The ends were cut back, 0 bases at V and 5 bases at J, with 10 bases in the middle.

The chain links TRBV5-4 to TRBJ2-1; 11 bases fit TRBD2. With 2 bases clipped from V and 4 bases from J, the junction kept 5 bases outside the gene matches. The CDR3 has 16 amino acids. In germline, CDR1 is SGHNT, CDR2 YYREEE (reference sequence). The CDR3 DNA follows: TGTGCCAGCAGCTTAAGGTCTAGCGGGGGGTACAATGAGCAGTTCTTC. This sequence encodes CASSLRSSGGYNEQFF. Combining the CDR3 with reference TRBV5-4 and TRBJ2-1 gives the whole variable domain ETGVTQSPTHLIKTRGQQVTLRCSSQSGHNTVSWYQQALGQGPQFIFQYYREEENGRGNFPPRFSGLQFPNYSSELNVNALELDDSALYLCASSLRSSGGYNEQFFGPGTRLTVL.

This clone was observed a handful of times. J is TRBJ2-5 and V is TRBV5-4, with D possibly being TRBD1 (5 bases). CDR1 and CDR2 from the germline V gene are SGHNT and YYREEE (reference sequence). CDR3 size: 14 residues. Trimming stripped 3 bases from V and 3 bases from J, with 12 bases between. As DNA, the CDR3 is TGTGCCAGCAGCTCTCGACCGGACAAAGAGACCCAGTACTTC. Residues: CASSSRPDKETQYF.

This clone was found a few times. As DNA, the CDR3 is TGCGCCAGCAGCCCCTCCGGGACAGGGGGCGCTCAGTACTTC. It encodes CASSPSGTGGAQYF. The J gene is TRBJ2-7, the V gene TRBV5-1, with 12 bases that match TRBD1. Per the germline V gene, CDR1 is SGHRS and CDR2 is YFSETQ. This CDR3 has 14 amino acids. The ends lost 4 bases at V and 10 bases at J; junction bases unmatched: 9.

The rearrangement uses TRBV25-1 and TRBJ1-1; a weak D match, TRBD1 (6 bases). The CDR3 spans 13 residues. V gave up 10 bases and J gave up 1 base, with 13 bases separating them. In germline, CDR1 is MGHDK, CDR2 SYGVNS. In DNA, the CDR3 is TGTGCCACCTTAGACAGGACGAACACTGAAGCTTTCTTT. Protein product: CATLDRTNTEAFF. Filled out from reference TRBV25-1 and TRBJ1-1, the complete variable domain reads EADIYQTPRYLVIGTGKKITLECSQTMGHDKMYWYQQDPGMELHLIHYSYGVNSTEKGDLSSESTVSRIRTEHFPLTLESARPSHTSQYLCATLDRTNTEAFFGQGTRLTVV.

V gene TRBV7-3 combines with J gene TRBJ2-3; 10 bases are shared with TRBD2. Germline V gene lookup returns CDR1 SGHTA and CDR2 FQGTGA. V was pared by 5 bases and J by 2 bases, with 7 bases of the junction left unmatched. CDR3 length: 16 residues. The CDR3 spells CASSPIAGGYTDTQYF. DNA for the CDR3: TGTGCCAGCAGCCCCATAGCGGGGGGATACACAGATACGCAGTATTTT.

V is TRBV7-2 and J is TRBJ2-1, with D perhaps matching TRBD1 (6 bases). Germline assignment: CDR1 SGHTA and CDR2 FQGNSA. V lost 1 base to trimming and J lost 10 bases, with 11 bases between them. The CDR3 is 13 residues long. The CDR3 protein is CASSLDGTPEQFF. In DNA form, the CDR3 reads TGTGCCAGCAGCTTAGACGGGACACCGGAGCAGTTCTTC.

The J gene is TRBJ1-1, the V gene TRBV5-1; 7 bases line up with TRBD1. The CDR3 runs to 17 residues. Germline V gene sequence: CDR1 SGHRS, CDR2 YFSETQ. With V trimmed by 3 bases and J by 0 bases, 11 bases remained unmatched. The CDR3 protein is CASSSFNRGPVNTEAFF. The CDR3 coding sequence is TGCGCCAGCAGCTCCTTCAACAGGGGTCCGGTGAACACTGAAGCTTTCTTT.

In DNA form, the CDR3 reads TGTGCCAGCAGTTACGGGAGCGGGGGGAACTCCTACGAGCAGTACTTC. It codes for CASSYGSGGNSYEQYF. This chain uses TRBV6-6 with TRBJ2-7, with TRBD2 matching 9 bases. CDR3 length: 16 amino acids. V was pared by 2 bases and J by 0 bases, with 5 bases of the junction left unmatched. The germline CDR1 and CDR2 sequences are MNHNY and SVGAGI (reference sequence).

The chain is built from TRBV5-1 and TRBJ2-3; 9 nucleotides line up with TRBD1. This CDR3 comprises 16 residues. Germline values: CDR1 SGHRS, CDR2 YFSETQ. V shed 4 bases and J 5 bases; nucleotides not matched to a gene: 11. DNA for the CDR3: TGCGCCAGCAGCCCTATACAGGGGGCGCCGGTAGATACGCAGTATTTT. It yields the protein CASSPIQGAPVDTQYF.

The chain combines TRBV5-1 with TRBJ1-1; D is ambiguous. The germline V gene has CDR1 SGHRS and CDR2 YFSETQ. V was shortened by 0 bases and J by 2 bases, with 11 bases between the two germline ends. This CDR3 region has 15 residues. CDR3 sequence (DNA): TGCGCCAGCAGCTTGGAGCGGCCAGCTAACACTGAAGCTTTCTTT. Amino acid sequence: CASSLERPANTEAFF.

This clone has only a few counts. The chain carries TRBV28 and TRBJ2-7; 8 bases fit TRBD1. Germline values: CDR1 MDHEN, CDR2 SYDVKM. J gave up 3 bases and V 6 bases, and 7 bases lay outside the gene matches. CDR3 length: 14 amino acids. CDR3 DNA sequence: TGTGCCAGCAGCCAAACAGGGGGAGGCTACGAGCAGTACTTC. As protein: CASSQTGGGYEQYF.

The chain employs TRBV7-9 and TRBJ2-7; 7 positions agree with TRBD2. Germline V CDR1 and CDR2: SEHNR, FQNEAQ (reference sequence). V was pared by 5 bases and J by 0 bases, with 7 bases of the junction left unmatched. The CDR3 totals 15 residues. The CDR3 region is CASSLGGTNSYEQYF. CDR3 DNA: TGTGCCAGCAGCCTAGGCGGGACTAACTCCTACGAGCAGTACTTC. The full variable domain, rest sourced from reference TRBV7-9 and TRBJ2-7, is DTGVSQNPRHKITKRGQNVTFRCDPISEHNRLYWYRQTLGQGPEFLTYFQNEAQLEKSRLLSDRFSAERPKGSFSTLEIQRTEQGDSAMYLCASSLGGTNSYEQYFGPGTRLTVT.

The J gene is TRBJ2-2, the V gene TRBV6-6; 9 bases are a match to TRBD1. J gave up 6 bases and V 6 bases, and 2 bases lay outside the gene matches. CDR3 length: 13 residues. Germline V lookup: CDR1 MNHNY, CDR2 SVGAGI (reference sequence). The CDR3 sequence: CASSTGGSGELFF. The CDR3 bases are TGTGCCAGCAGCACAGGGGGCTCCGGGGAGCTGTTTTTT.

This clone has only a few counts. The chain couples TRBV28 to TRBJ2-3; maybe TRBD1 (5 bases). The germline gives CDR1 MDHEN, CDR2 SYDVKM. The V gene lost 6 bases and the J gene lost 4 bases, with 23 bases spanning the gap. CDR3 size: 17 residues. Here the CDR3 DNA reads TGTGCCAGCAGCGCCTCCGGACGCAGGGCGACGGCAGATACGCAGTATTTT. Protein sequence: CASSASGRRATADTQYF.

The DNA for the CDR3 is TGCAGCGTTCTTAACCTACGGAGGATAAACACTGAAGCTTTCTTT. Its translation: CSVLNLRRINTEAFF. The chain carries TRBV29-1 and TRBJ1-1; no definite D call. The CDR3 covers 15 residues. Trimming shortened V by 5 bases and J by 2 bases, and 18 bases separated the two germline ends. Per germline, CDR1 SQVTM and CDR2 ANQGSEA.

This clone was counted between two and nine times. This chain connects TRBV5-1 to TRBJ1-1; D is undetermined. The CDR3 consists of 14 residues. Trimming shortened V by 0 bases and J by 0 bases, and 6 bases separated the two germline ends. Germline CDR1 is SGHRS and CDR2 is YFSETQ. The CDR3 DNA reads TGCGCCAGCAGCTTGGAACAGATGAACACTGAAGCTTTCTTT. Its translation: CASSLEQMNTEAFF.

On this clone: At one of its ends the junction is not consistent with the germline gene, which may arise from a read error. The chain carries TRBV7-2 and TRBJ2-7, with 11 bases fitting TRBD2. CDR1 and CDR2 from the germline V gene are SGHTA and FQGNSA. The CDR3 is 14 residues long. CDR3 sequence: CASSGTSGRLGRDF. DNA for the CDR3: TGTGCCAGCAGCGGTACTAGCGGGAGACTCGGAAGGGACTTC.

This sequence joins TRBV7-2 and TRBJ1-1; D is undetermined. This CDR3 comprises 11 residues. Trimming took 7 bases from V and 2 from J, leaving 5 bases between them. Germline CDR1 SGHTA, CDR2 FQGNSA. CDR3 sequence reads: CASTPNTEAFF. CDR3 bases: TGTGCCAGCACCCCAAACACTGAAGCTTTCTTT.